The 15 T cell receptor beta chains reported below all come from one sample, sequenced in a study of glioma-infiltrating T cells. TCR alpha and beta CDR3 regions were amplified from RNA using iRepertoire nested multiplex PCR. TCRdb analysed the multiplex PCR reads with MiXCR anew, one entry per CDR3 protein. The sample consists of about 130,000 distinct CDR3 sequences, roughly 23% of them appearing once. Specimen: glioma tissue, nonneoplastic brain tissue, or PBMCs (not recorded which). Every receptor here comes from a human donor with low-grade glioma or glioblastoma, undergoing nonglioma brain surgery, or in good health (not recorded which).

A few counts support this clonotype. The rearrangement uses TRBV14 and TRBJ2-2; D gene ambiguous. Trimming left V 0 bases short and J 6 bases short, with 14 bases between. Germline CDR1 reads SGHDN; CDR2 reads FVKESK. The CDR3 totals 16 residues. The CDR3 DNA follows: TGTGCCAGCAGCCAAGACCTGGGCCGAAACGCCGGGGAGCTGTTTTTT. Its translation is CASSQDLGRNAGELFF.

This clonotype was recorded many times. The V and J genes are TRBV7-6 and TRBJ2-3, with unresolved D. Germline lookup yields CDR1 SGHVS and CDR2 FNYEAQ. The CDR3 has 12 residues. Trimming removed 2 bases from V and 6 bases from J, with 6 bases in between. CDR3 loop: CASSLLPDTQYF. CDR3 nucleotides: TGTGCCAGCAGCTTATTGCCGGATACGCAGTATTTT. The full variable domain, its missing parts supplied by reference TRBV7-6 and TRBJ2-3, is GAGVSQSPRYKVTKRGQDVALRCDPISGHVSLYWYRQALGQGPEFLTYFNYEAQQDKSGLPNDRFSAERPEGSISTLTIQRTEQRDSAMYRCASSLLPDTQYFGPGTRLTVL.

This clonotype occurred many times. The chain has TRBV7-2 and TRBJ2-5; D gene uncertain. CDR3 length equals 12 residues. Looked up from germline, CDR1 is SGHTA and CDR2 is FQGNSA. Deletions cut 7 bases from V and 2 bases from J, with 8 bases between. Here the CDR3 DNA reads TGTGCCAGCACAACAAGACAAGAGACCCAGTACTTC. Translating gives CASTTRQETQYF.

A word on this clonotype: A much larger clone lies one base from this, so it may be a read error. The rearrangement joins TRBV3-1 to TRBJ2-7, with 7 positions matching TRBD2. There are 15 residues in the CDR3. Looked up from germline, CDR1 is LGHDT and CDR2 is YNNKEL (reference sequence). The CDR3 DNA follows: TGTGCCAGCAGACAAGACGGCCTAGCGGACTACGAGCAGTACTTC. Translating gives CASRQDGLADYEQYF.

Only one count was recorded for this clonotype. The conserved phenylalanine or tryptophan normally closing the CDR3 is absent here, so this likely arose from a read error. Written as DNA, the CDR3 is TGCAGTTACTCGGGGGCGGAGCGGGGGGGAGAGCAGTTCTCC. Residues: CSYSGAERGGEQFS. The rearrangement links TRBV20-1 to TRBJ2-1; 10 bases map to TRBD2. V trimming: 8 bases; J trimming: 10 bases; junction bases outside the gene matches: 14. Per the germline V gene, CDR1 is DFQATT and CDR2 is SNEGSKA (reference sequence). There are 14 residues in the CDR3.

To note about this clonotype: A read error is possible here, since a much larger clone lies one base away. This CDR3 reads CASSLALAGELLF. CDR3 sequence (DNA): TGTGCCAGCAGCTTAGCGTTGGCCGGGGAGCTGCTTTTT. The chain couples TRBV7-2 to TRBJ2-2, with D perhaps matching TRBD2 (5 bases). The CDR3 sequence is 13 residues long. Germline assignment: CDR1 SGHTA and CDR2 FQGNSA.

This chain uses TRBV4-2 with TRBJ2-7; D may match TRBD1 or TRBD2 (5 bases each). The CDR3 is made up of 16 amino acids. V lost 4 bases and J lost 2, with 18 bases in between. Germline V CDR1 and CDR2: LGHNA, YNFKEQ. The CDR3 sequence: CASSRDGARVPYEQYF. The CDR3 coding sequence is TGTGCCAGCAGCCGCGATGGGGCGAGGGTGCCCTACGAGCAGTACTTC.

In its sample, this clonotype was seen many times. The chain employs TRBV7-9 and TRBJ1-2; D gene uncertain. Trimming left V 8 bases short and J 11 bases short, with 15 bases between. This CDR3 has 11 amino acids. Germline V gives CDR1 SEHNR, CDR2 FQNEAQ (reference sequence). Written as DNA, the CDR3 is TGTGCCAGCTCGGACGGACCATTATACACCTTC. This encodes CASSDGPLYTF.

This clonotype was picked up many times. The chain uses TRBV7-9 and TRBJ1-1, with unresolved D. The germline gives CDR1 SEHNR, CDR2 FQNEAQ (reference sequence). V shed 5 bases and J shed 2 bases, with 12 bases lying between them. The CDR3 totals 14 residues. CDR3 protein: CASSQSGINTEAFF. CDR3 in DNA: TGTGCCAGCAGCCAATCTGGTATAAACACTGAAGCTTTCTTT. The full variable domain, completed using reference TRBV7-9 and TRBJ1-1, is DTGVSQNPRHKITKRGQNVTFRCDPISEHNRLYWYRQTLGQGPEFLTYFQNEAQLEKSRLLSDRFSAERPKGSFSTLEIQRTEQGDSAMYLCASSQSGINTEAFFGQGTRLTVV.

This clonotype was counted at least ten times. This sequence joins TRBV12-3 or TRBV12-4 and TRBJ2-3; 10 nucleotides agree with TRBD2. Losses at the gene ends were 6 bases for V and 6 bases for J; bases not matched to a gene: 3. The CDR3 is made up of 13 amino acids. This chain's CDR3 is CASSKREGDTQYF. Written as DNA, the CDR3 is TGTGCCAGCAGCAAGCGGGAGGGCGATACGCAGTATTTT.

This clonotype was found a few times. The chain joins TRBV2 to TRBJ1-4; 7 bases agree with TRBD1. The CDR3 runs 13 residues. The germline V gene has CDR1 SNHLY and CDR2 FYNNEI. After removal of 5 bases from V and 8 bases from J, the junction contained 5 bases not matched to a gene. The CDR3 sequence: CASSLDRVEKLFF. CDR3 coding DNA: TGTGCCAGCAGTCTCGACAGGGTCGAAAAACTGTTTTTT.

This clonotype has ten or more counts. The V and J genes are TRBV10-3 and TRBJ1-6; 9 positions agree with TRBD1. V dropped 8 bases and J dropped 7; count of bases not matched to a gene: 6. In germline, CDR1 is ENHRY, CDR2 SYGVKD. The CDR3 sequence is 14 residues long. The CDR3 sequence is CAIAAGQGNSPLHF. The DNA for the CDR3 is TGTGCCATCGCAGCGGGACAGGGCAATTCACCCCTCCACTTT.

A note on this clonotype: A read error is possible here, since a much larger clone lies one base away. This sequence joins TRBV10-3 and TRBJ2-7, with D possibly called TRBD1 or TRBD2 (5 bases each). Germline loops: CDR1 ENHRY, CDR2 SYGVKD. The length of the CDR3 is 12 residues. The CDR3 nucleotides are TGTGCCCTCAGTGAGGGGTTTGAGCAGGAGTACTTC. This codes for CALSEGFEQEYF.

This clonotype was seen at least ten times. The J gene is TRBJ2-3, the V gene TRBV12-3 or TRBV12-4; TRBD2 might be the D (6 bases). Trimming took off 2 bases at V and 0 bases at J, with 15 bases between the two ends. The CDR3 contains 17 residues. CDR3 nucleotide sequence: TGTGCCAGCAGTTTACCCCTCGCGGGACCTAGCACAGATACGCAGTATTTT. This codes for CASSLPLAGPSTDTQYF.

The chain couples TRBV6-1 to TRBJ1-1; no reliable D call. V dropped 5 bases and J dropped 5 bases, with 15 bases sitting between them. In germline, CDR1 is MNHNS, CDR2 SASEGT. The CDR3 has 14 amino acids. The CDR3 here is CASSCGPRRTEAFF. For the CDR3, the DNA is TGTGCCAGCAGTTGCGGGCCCAGGAGGACTGAAGCTTTCTTT.